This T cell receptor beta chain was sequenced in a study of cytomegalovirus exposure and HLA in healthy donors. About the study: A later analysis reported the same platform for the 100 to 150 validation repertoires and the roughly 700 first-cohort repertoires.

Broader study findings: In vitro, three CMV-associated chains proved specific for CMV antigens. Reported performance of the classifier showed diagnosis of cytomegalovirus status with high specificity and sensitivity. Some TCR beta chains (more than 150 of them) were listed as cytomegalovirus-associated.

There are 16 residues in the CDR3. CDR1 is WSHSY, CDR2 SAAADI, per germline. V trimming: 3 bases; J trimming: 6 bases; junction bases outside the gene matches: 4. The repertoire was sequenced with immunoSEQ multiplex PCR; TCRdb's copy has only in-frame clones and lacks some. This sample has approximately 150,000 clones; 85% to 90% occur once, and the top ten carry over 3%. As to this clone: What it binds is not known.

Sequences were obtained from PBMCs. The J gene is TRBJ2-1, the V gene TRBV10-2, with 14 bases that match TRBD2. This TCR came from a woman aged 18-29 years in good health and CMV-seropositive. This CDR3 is CASSDWGTSGGNEQFF. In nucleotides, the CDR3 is TGCGCCAGCAGTGATTGGGGGACTAGCGGGGGCAATGAGCAGTTCTTC.